The TCR beta chain under discussion was sequenced for a study of T cells in Graves' hyperthyroidism and ophthalmopathy. The CDR3 covers 13 residues. Germline CDR1 SQVTM, CDR2 ANQGSEA. V gave up 6 bases and J gave up 3 bases, with 12 bases separating them. The sample holds a few counts of this clonotype. The antigen is undetermined. The diagnostic basis comprised clinical symptoms, serum thyroxine and TRAb, thyroid ultrasound and orbital computed tomography. Each 10 ml fresh peripheral blood draw supplied the PBMCs. Regarding the study as a whole: The model's output predicted ophthalmopathy at a median of 6.5 months prior to onset. Blood also held most thyroid clonotypes expanded beyond 0.001.

Researchers took RNA transcripts and amplified the TCR beta CDR3 regions from them. HTBI primers were employed in a first-round RT-PCR of the TCR CDR3. TCRdb used MiXCR to reprocess the multiplex PCR reads, holding one entry per CDR3 protein. The sample lists fewer than 700,000 distinct CDR3 sequences, about a sixth occurring once. V gene TRBV29-1 combines with J gene TRBJ1-5; weak D call: TRBD1 (5 bases). The clonotype originates from a woman aged 18-30 years with Graves' ophthalmopathy. Source material: blood. CDR3 in DNA: TGCAGCGTATGCCAGGGTTACAATCAGCCCCAGCATTTT. Translating it yields CSVCQGYNQPQHF.